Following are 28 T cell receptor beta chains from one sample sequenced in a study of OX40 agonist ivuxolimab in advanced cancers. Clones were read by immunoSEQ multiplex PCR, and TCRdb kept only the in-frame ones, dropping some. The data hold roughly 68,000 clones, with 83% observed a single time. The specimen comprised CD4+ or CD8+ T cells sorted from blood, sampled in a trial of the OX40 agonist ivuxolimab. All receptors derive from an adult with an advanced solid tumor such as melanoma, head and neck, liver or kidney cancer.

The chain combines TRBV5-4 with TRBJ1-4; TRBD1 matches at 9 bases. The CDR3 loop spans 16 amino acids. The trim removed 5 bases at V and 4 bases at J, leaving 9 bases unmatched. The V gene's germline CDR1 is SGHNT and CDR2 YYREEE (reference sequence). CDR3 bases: TGTGCCAGCAGTTCCGGGACAGGGCTCGGTAATGAAAAACTGTTTTTT. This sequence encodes CASSSGTGLGNEKLFF.

The CDR3: CASSYKVPQETQYF. The CDR3 region has the DNA TGTGCCAGCAGTTACAAAGTTCCCCAAGAGACCCAGTACTTC. The rearrangement joins TRBV6-6 to TRBJ2-5; D is unclear. The CDR3 has 14 residues. The ends were cut back, 2 bases at V and 1 base at J, with 8 bases in the middle. CDR1 and CDR2 (germline): MNHNY, SVGAGI (reference sequence).

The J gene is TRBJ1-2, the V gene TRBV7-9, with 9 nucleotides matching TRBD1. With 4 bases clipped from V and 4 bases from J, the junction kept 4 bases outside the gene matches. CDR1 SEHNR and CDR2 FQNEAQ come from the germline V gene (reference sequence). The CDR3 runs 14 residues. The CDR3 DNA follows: TGTGCCAGCAGCTCGGGACAGGGAGGCTATGGCTACACCTTC. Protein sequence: CASSSGQGGYGYTF.

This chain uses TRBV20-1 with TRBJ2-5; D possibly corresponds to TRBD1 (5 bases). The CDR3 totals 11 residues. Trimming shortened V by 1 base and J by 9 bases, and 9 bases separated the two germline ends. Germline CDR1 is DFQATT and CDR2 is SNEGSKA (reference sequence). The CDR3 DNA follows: TGCAGTGCTAGAGCAGGGCTGGCCCAGTACTTC. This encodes CSARAGLAQYF.

The CDR3 protein is CASSATGSLSYEQYF. The CDR3 DNA follows: TGTGCCAGCTCGGCCACAGGAAGCCTCTCCTACGAGCAGTACTTC. This chain joins TRBV18 and TRBJ2-7, with D possibly being TRBD1 (5 bases). CDR3 size: 15 residues. The V end lost 6 bases, the J end lost 0 bases, and 15 bases lay between the germline ends. The germline V gene encodes CDR1 KGHSH and CDR2 LQKENI.

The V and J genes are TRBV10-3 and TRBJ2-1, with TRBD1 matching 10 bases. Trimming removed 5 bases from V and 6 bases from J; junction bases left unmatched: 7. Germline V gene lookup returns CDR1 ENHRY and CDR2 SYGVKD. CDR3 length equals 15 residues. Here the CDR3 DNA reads TGTGCCATCAGTCCCGGGACAGGGGTCTCCAATGAGCAGTTCTTC. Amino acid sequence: CAISPGTGVSNEQFF.

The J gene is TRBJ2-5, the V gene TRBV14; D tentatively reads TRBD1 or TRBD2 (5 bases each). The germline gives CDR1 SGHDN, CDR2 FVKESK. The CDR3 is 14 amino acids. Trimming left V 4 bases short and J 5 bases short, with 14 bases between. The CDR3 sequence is CASSPTGLEETQYF. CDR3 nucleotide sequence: TGTGCCAGCAGCCCCACGGGGCTTGAGGAGACCCAGTACTTC.

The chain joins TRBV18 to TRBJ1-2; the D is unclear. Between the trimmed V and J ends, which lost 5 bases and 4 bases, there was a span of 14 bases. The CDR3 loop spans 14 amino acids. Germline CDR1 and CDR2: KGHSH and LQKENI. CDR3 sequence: CASSFRTGSYGYTF. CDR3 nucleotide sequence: TGTGCCAGCTCATTTCGGACGGGCTCCTATGGCTACACCTTC. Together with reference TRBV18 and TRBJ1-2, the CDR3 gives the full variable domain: NAGVMQNPRHLVRRRGQEARLRCSPMKGHSHVYWYRQLPEEGLKFMVYLQKENIIDESGMPKERFSAEFPKEGPSILRIQQVVRGDSAAYFCASSFRTGSYGYTFGSGTRLTVV.

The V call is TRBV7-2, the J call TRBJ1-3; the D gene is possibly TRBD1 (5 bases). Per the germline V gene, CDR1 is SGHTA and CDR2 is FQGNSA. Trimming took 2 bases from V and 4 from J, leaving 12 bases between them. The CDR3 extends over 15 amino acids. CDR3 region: CASSLSRGGGNTIYF. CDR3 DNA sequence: TGTGCCAGCAGCTTATCACGTGGGGGAGGAAACACCATATATTTT.

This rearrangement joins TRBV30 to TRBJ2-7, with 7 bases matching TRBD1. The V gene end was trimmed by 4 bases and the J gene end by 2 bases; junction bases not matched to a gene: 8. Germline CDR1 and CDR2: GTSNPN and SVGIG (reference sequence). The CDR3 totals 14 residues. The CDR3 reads CAWTGGDRTYEQYF. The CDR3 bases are TGTGCCTGGACCGGTGGGGACAGAACCTACGAGCAGTACTTC.

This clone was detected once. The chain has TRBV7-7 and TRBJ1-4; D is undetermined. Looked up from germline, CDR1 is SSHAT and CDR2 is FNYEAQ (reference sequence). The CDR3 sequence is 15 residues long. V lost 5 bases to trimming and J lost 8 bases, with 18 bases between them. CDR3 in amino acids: CASSLGISETEKLFF. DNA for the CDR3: TGTGCCAGCAGCCTGGGGATTTCCGAGACGGAAAAACTGTTTTTT.

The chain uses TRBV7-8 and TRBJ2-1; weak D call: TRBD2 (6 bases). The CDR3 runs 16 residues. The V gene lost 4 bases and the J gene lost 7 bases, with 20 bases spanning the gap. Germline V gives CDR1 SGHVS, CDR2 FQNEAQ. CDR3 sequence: CASSSLRKGLRNEQFF. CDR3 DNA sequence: TGTGCCAGCAGCTCCCTCCGAAAGGGACTTAGGAATGAGCAGTTCTTC. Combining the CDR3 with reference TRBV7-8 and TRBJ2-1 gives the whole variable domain GAGVSQSPRYKVAKRGQDVALRCDPISGHVSLFWYQQALGQGPEFLTYFQNEAQLDKSGLPSDRFFAERPEGSVSTLKIQRTQQEDSAVYLCASSSLRKGLRNEQFFGPGTRLTVL.

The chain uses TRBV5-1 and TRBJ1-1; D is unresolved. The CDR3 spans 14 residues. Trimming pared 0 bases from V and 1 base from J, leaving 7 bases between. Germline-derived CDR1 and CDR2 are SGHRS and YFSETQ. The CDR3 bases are TGCGCCAGCAGCTTGGTGGGCAAGAACACTGAAGCTTTCTTT. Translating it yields CASSLVGKNTEAFF.

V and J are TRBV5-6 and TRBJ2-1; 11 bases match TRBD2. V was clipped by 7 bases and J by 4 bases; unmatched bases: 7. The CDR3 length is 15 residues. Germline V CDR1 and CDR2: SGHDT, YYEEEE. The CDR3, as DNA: TGTGCCAGCTTATCCGGGACTAGCGGTTACAATGAGCAGTTCTTC. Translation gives CASLSGTSGYNEQFF.

The CDR3: CASSLAERVGGYTF. The DNA of the CDR3 is TGTGCCAGCAGTTTGGCCGAGAGGGTCGGTGGCTACACCTTC. This chain joins TRBV6-5 and TRBJ1-2; D uncertain. The V end lost 4 bases, the J end lost 7 bases, and 16 bases lay between the germline ends. This CDR3 is built from 14 residues. CDR1 and CDR2 (germline): MNHEY, SVGAGI.

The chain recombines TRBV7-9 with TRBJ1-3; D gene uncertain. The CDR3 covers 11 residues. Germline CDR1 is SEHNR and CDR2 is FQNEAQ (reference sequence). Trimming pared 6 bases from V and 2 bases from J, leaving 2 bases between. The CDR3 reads CASSTGNTIYF. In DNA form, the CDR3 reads TGTGCCAGCAGTACTGGAAACACCATATATTTT. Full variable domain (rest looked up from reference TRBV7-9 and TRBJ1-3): DTGVSQNPRHKITKRGQNVTFRCDPISEHNRLYWYRQTLGQGPEFLTYFQNEAQLEKSRLLSDRFSAERPKGSFSTLEIQRTEQGDSAMYLCASSTGNTIYFGEGSWLTVV.

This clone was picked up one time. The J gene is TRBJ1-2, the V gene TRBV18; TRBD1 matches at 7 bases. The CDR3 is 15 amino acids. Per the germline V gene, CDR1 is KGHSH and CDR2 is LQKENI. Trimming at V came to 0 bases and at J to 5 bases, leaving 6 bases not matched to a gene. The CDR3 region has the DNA TGTGCCAGCTCACCACCCAGGGGACAGCAGTATGGCTACACCTTC. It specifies CASSPPRGQQYGYTF.

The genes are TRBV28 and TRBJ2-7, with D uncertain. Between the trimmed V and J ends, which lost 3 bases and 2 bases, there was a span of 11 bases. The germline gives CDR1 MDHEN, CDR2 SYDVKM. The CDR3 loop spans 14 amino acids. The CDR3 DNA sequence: TGTGCCAGCAGTTTTTCAGGAACCCCCTACGAGCAGTACTTC. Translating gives CASSFSGTPYEQYF. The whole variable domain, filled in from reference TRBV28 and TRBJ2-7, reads DVKVTQSSRYLVKRTGEKVFLECVQDMDHENMFWYRQDPGLGLRLIYFSYDVKMKEKGDIPEGYSVSREKKERFSLILESASTNQTSMYLCASSFSGTPYEQYFGPGTRLTVT.

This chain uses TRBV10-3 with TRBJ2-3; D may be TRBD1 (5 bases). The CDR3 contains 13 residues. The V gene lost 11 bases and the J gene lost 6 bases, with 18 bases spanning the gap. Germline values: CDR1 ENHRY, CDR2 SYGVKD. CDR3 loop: CARDSVSEDTQYF. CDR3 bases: TGTGCCCGAGACAGCGTCTCCGAGGATACGCAGTATTTT.

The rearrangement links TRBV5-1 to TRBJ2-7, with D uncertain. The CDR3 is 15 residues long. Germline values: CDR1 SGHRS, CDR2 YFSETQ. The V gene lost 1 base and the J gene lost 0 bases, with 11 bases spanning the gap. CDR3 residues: CASSLTTLSSYEQYF. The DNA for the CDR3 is TGCGCCAGCAGCTTGACGACGCTGAGCTCCTACGAGCAGTACTTC.

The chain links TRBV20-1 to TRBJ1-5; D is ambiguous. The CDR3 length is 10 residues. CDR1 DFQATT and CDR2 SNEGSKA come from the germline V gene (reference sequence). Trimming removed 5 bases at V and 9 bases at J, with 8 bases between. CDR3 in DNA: TGCAGTGCTGCCTATGGGCCCCAGCATTTT. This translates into CSAAYGPQHF.

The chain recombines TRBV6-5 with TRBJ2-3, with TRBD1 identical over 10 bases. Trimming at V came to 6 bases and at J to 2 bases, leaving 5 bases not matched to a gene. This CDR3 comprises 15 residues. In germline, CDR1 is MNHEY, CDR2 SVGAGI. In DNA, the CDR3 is TGTGCCAGCAGCCCGGGACAGGGGACCACAGATACGCAGTATTTT. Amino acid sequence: CASSPGQGTTDTQYF.

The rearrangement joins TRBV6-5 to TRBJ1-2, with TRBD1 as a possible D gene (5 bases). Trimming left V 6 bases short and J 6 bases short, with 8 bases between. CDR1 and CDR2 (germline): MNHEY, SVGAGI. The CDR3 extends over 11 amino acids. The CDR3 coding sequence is TGTGCCAGCAGGGAAGGGGATGGCTACACCTTC. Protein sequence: CASREGDGYTF.

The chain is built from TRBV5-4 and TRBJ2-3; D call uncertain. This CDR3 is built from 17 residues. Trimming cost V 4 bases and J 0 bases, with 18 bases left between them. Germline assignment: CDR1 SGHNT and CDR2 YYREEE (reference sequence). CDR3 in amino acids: CASSPRRHASSTDTQYF. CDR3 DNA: TGTGCCAGCAGCCCGCGTAGGCATGCGTCTAGCACAGATACGCAGTATTTT. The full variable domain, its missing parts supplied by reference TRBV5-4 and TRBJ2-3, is ETGVTQSPTHLIKTRGQQVTLRCSSQSGHNTVSWYQQALGQGPQFIFQYYREEENGRGNFPPRFSGLQFPNYSSELNVNALELDDSALYLCASSPRRHASSTDTQYFGPGTRLTVL.

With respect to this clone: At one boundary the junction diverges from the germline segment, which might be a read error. CDR3 nucleotides: TGTGCCAGCAGTCAAGCGGTAACTGAAGCTTTCTTT. This codes for CASSQAVTEAFF. The V gene is TRBV2, the J gene TRBJ1-1, with D hard to call. The germline V gene has CDR1 SNHLY and CDR2 FYNNEI. CDR3 length equals 12 residues.

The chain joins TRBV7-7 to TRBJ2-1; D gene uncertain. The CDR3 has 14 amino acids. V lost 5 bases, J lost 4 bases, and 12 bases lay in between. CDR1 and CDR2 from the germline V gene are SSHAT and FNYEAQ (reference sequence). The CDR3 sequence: CASSVSRAYNEQFF. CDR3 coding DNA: TGTGCCAGCAGCGTATCTAGGGCGTACAATGAGCAGTTCTTC.

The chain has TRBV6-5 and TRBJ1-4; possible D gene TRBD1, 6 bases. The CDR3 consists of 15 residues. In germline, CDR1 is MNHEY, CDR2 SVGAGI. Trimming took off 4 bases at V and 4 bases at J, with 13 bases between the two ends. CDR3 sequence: CASSLGQPSNEKLFF. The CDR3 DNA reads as TGTGCCAGCAGTTTAGGACAGCCTAGTAATGAAAAACTGTTTTTT.

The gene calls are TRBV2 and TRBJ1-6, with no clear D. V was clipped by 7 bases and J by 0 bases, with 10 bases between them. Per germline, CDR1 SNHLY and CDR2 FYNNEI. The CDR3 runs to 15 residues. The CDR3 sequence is CASKEGGSYNSPLHF. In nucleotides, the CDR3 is TGTGCCAGCAAGGAGGGCGGCTCCTATAATTCACCCCTCCACTTT.